This T cell receptor beta chain was sequenced during a study of blood T cell repertoires in COVID-19 (dated by TCRdb to the early 2020s). With regard to the full study: Samples covering the acute and convalescent phases of COVID-19 were provided by collaborators in the United States, Italy and Spain. The material from the prospective study consisted of cDNA or gDNA derived from T cells, B-cell-depleted T cells, or PBMCs. Deeply sampled blood TCRbeta repertoires from subjects exposed to, actively infected with, or recovered from COVID-19 were included in the dataset. The repertoires were released in a freely available public database intended as a resource for research on the immune response to SARS-CoV-2. Samples were obtained from the ongoing ImmuneRACE study (first 160 participants) and from 1,254 subjects provided by 6 global collaborators. Sample metadata almost always included a de-identified subject ID, COVID-19 status, age in years and sex. Where HLA class I and class II types were available, the types were taken from metadata supplied by the sample provider, not from assay-based typing. Paper-wide results and their limitations: Clinical and demographic metadata were provided uncurated, with the amount varying by source and participant.

Each collaborating institution followed its own protocols to collect whole blood in K2EDTA tubes. Collaborator samples were shipped for TCRbeta analysis as frozen whole blood, isolated PBMCs, or DNA extracted from either sample type. The immunoSEQ Assay, a bias-controlled multiplex PCR, was used to amplify TCRbeta CDR3 regions from genomic DNA. In the source study's methods: The number of nucleated cells in each sample was estimated from the amplification of reference gene primers within the assay. To quantify the absolute abundance of each unique TCRbeta CDR3 rearrangement, sequence reads were collapsed and filtered. For each sample, productive Simpson clonality was calculated as the square root of Simpson's diversity index over productive rearrangements. TCRdb re-hosts the immuneACCESS table, in-frame sequences only. Its copies lack some clones; in the studies checked, an unresolved V gene accounts for under half of them, and the cause for the rest is not known. V and J calls plus clone size are reproduced from that table; the DNA served to infer D and trimming. In this sample the table shows about 40,000 clones, 79% of which occur a single time. Of the sample, about 30% falls within the top ten clones.

Comments on this clone: There is no known antigen for this receptor. One base away there is no much larger clone; base qualities are not given.

CDR1 SGHTS and CDR2 YDEGEE were looked up in the germline V gene. CDR3 length: 13 amino acids, cysteine to phenylalanine. The kept DNA is CDR3 alone, 39 bases in frame from the first base. A distance of 7 bases separates the germline ends of V and J, which lose 0 bases and 6 bases respectively. Source material: peripheral blood. The chain is assembled from TRBV5-8 and TRBJ2-1, with a weak D call of TRBD2 (6 bases match). The sequence derives from a woman over 75 with acute or convalescent COVID-19. The DNA reads as follows: TGTGCCAGCAGCTTGGGGACTACCAATGAGCAGTTCTTC. Its product reads: CASSLGTTNEQFF.